The 27 T cell receptor beta chains given below trace back to one sample, sequenced in a study of T cell clonality in common variable immunodeficiency. Study-wide results and caveats: In common variable immunodeficiency, TCR beta chains reportedly carried fewer deletions and N-nucleotide insertions.

Using immunoSEQ multiplex PCR, the repertoire was profiled, and TCRdb retains in-frame clones only, with some absent. Reported are 32,000 or so clones, none seen only once; the ten largest carry 6% to 7.5%. These receptors have no identified antigens. The sample comprised peripheral blood mononuclear cells. These receptor sequences come from a human donor with common variable immunodeficiency.

This clone was seen repeatedly, ten times or more. The read comes to an end 3 residues before the CDR3 does, leaving the germline J gene to fill in the end. The chain carries TRBV7-6 and TRBJ1-5; maybe TRBD1 (6 bases). The CDR3 spans 13 residues. V lost 5 bases to trimming and J lost 4 bases, with 9 bases between them. Germline V gene lookup returns CDR1 SGHVS and CDR2 FNYEAQ. This CDR3 is CASSSTGNQPQHF. The CDR3 bases that were read are TGTGCCAGCAGCAGTACAGGGAATCAGCCC.

This clone was seen at least ten times. The DNA ends 3 residues before the CDR3 does, and the rest of the CDR3 is filled in from the germline J gene. This chain uses TRBV5-1 with TRBJ2-1; TRBD1 aligns across 9 bases. The V and J ends lost 4 bases and 8 bases, in that order; junction bases with no gene match: 10. Germline V gene sequence: CDR1 SGHRS, CDR2 YFSETQ. This CDR3 has 15 residues. The part of the CDR3 DNA that was read is TGCGCCAGCAGCGGGGGGGACAGGGTCCTCGATGAG. It yields the protein CASSGGDRVLDE. In full, the CDR3 reads CASSGGDRVLDEQFF.

This clone was recorded a few times. Mismatch with germline at one junction end may stem from a read error. The missing CDR3 end, 3 residues past where the read stops, is filled in from the germline J gene. V usage is TRBV7-7 and J usage is TRBJ2-5; 9 nucleotides match TRBD2. Looked up from germline, CDR1 is SSHAT and CDR2 is FNYEAQ (reference sequence). CDR3 length: 16 residues. The covered CDR3 bases are TGTGCTAGCAGCCCTCTGGTGCGGGGGGGCCGGGAGACC. It is translated as CASSPLVRGGRET. From start to end, the CDR3 is CASSPLVRGGRETQYF.

A word on this clone: The DNA ends 3 residues before the CDR3 does, and the rest of the CDR3 is filled in from the germline J gene. This chain connects TRBV6-2 or TRBV6-3 to TRBJ2-7; D gene unclear. Trimming pared 5 bases from V and 3 bases from J, leaving 8 bases between. Germline V CDR1 and CDR2: MNHEY, SVGEGT. This CDR3 comprises 12 residues. Here the CDR3 reads CASSDPSYEQYF. The DNA read from the CDR3 is TGTGCCAGCAGTGACCCTAGCTACGAG.

This clone was observed at least ten times. The read is 3 residues too short to cover the CDR3 end, so that end is filled in from the germline J gene. The chain recombines TRBV28 with TRBJ2-7, with 9 bases matching TRBD1. V shed 6 bases and J 0 bases; nucleotides not matched to a gene: 6. The CDR3 consists of 15 residues. The germline V gene encodes CDR1 MDHEN and CDR2 SYDVKM. CDR3 in amino acids: CASRKQGASSYEQYF. The sequenced CDR3 bases are TGTGCCAGCAGGAAACAGGGGGCCTCCTCCTACGAG. Using reference TRBV28 and TRBJ2-7 for the parts outside the CDR3, the full variable domain is DVKVTQSSRYLVKRTGEKVFLECVQDMDHENMFWYRQDPGLGLRLIYFSYDVKMKEKGDIPEGYSVSREKKERFSLILESASTNQTSMYLCASRKQGASSYEQYFGPGTRLTVT.

This clone was observed many times. The read stops 3 residues short of the end of the CDR3; the missing end is completed from the germline J gene. This chain joins TRBV30 and TRBJ2-7, with D possibly being TRBD2 (7 bases). The ends were cut back, 8 bases at V and 0 bases at J, with 23 bases in the middle. CDR1 GTSNPN and CDR2 SVGIG come from the germline V gene (reference sequence). The CDR3 contains 16 residues. CDR3 sequence reads: CAGGGPLLSNSYEQYF. Incomplete CDR3 DNA: TGTGCCGGGGGGGGGCCCCTATTATCGAACTCCTACGAG.

On this clone itself: Read sequence stops 3 residues before the CDR3 end, and the germline J gene provides the missing end. The rearrangement uses TRBV20-1 and TRBJ1-5, with D maybe TRBD1 (6 bases). V lost 0 bases and J 6 bases, leaving 9 bases between the germline ends. The V gene's germline CDR1 is DFQATT and CDR2 SNEGSKA (reference sequence). This CDR3 is 13 amino acids long. The sequenced part of the CDR3 DNA is TGCAGTGCTAGAGACAGGGGAGGTCAGCCC. Its protein product is CSARDRGGQP. The whole CDR3 protein reads CSARDRGGQPQHF.

As for this clone: The CDR3 extends 3 residues past the end of the read, so its final part is completed from the germline J gene. The chain is built from TRBV18 and TRBJ1-2; D unclear. V gave up 2 bases and J gave up 0 bases, with 7 bases separating them. Germline V CDR1 and CDR2: KGHSH, LQKENI. The CDR3 has 14 amino acids. Partial CDR3 DNA: TGTGCCAGCTCACCATCCCACACTAACTATGGC. Encoded protein: CASSPSHTNYG. The entire CDR3 reads CASSPSHTNYGYTF. Variable domain in full (rest from reference TRBV18 and TRBJ1-2): NAGVMQNPRHLVRRRGQEARLRCSPMKGHSHVYWYRQLPEEGLKFMVYLQKENIIDESGMPKERFSAEFPKEGPSILRIQQVVRGDSAAYFCASSPSHTNYGYTFGSGTRLTVV.

This clone was counted at least ten times. The read gets to within 3 residues of the CDR3 end, and the germline J gene fills in the rest. V gene TRBV20-1 combines with J gene TRBJ2-2; 9 positions match TRBD1. From germline, CDR1 is DFQATT and CDR2 SNEGSKA (reference sequence). The V and J ends lost 5 bases and 4 bases, in that order; junction bases with no gene match: 8. The CDR3 runs 15 residues. The CDR3 reads CSALPGQGITGELFF. CDR3 bases read: TGCAGTGCTCTCCCGGGACAGGGAATCACCGGGGAG.

Details on this clone: Read data end 3 residues before the CDR3 end; the end is taken from the germline J gene. This chain joins TRBV30 and TRBJ1-1, with D maybe TRBD1 (5 bases). Trimming took off 0 bases at V and 0 bases at J, with 17 bases between the two ends. The germline CDR1 and CDR2 sequences are GTSNPN and SVGIG (reference sequence). The CDR3 extends over 17 amino acids. The CDR3 here is CAWSVNRVRALNTEAFF. The CDR3 DNA, read in part, is TGTGCCTGGAGTGTAAACCGGGTCAGGGCCTTGAACACTGAA.

This clone was seen a handful of times. The read finishes 3 residues shy of the CDR3 end, and the germline J gene is used to complete it. This chain links TRBV2 with TRBJ2-2; D perhaps matches TRBD2 (5 bases). The V end was cut by 6 bases, the J end by 0 bases, with 11 bases between. The length of the CDR3 is 15 residues. Looked up from germline, CDR1 is SNHLY and CDR2 is FYNNEI. This CDR3 is CASRPGLSNTGELFF. CDR3 bases read: TGTGCCAGCAGACCAGGACTCTCGAACACCGGGGAG.

This clone has only a few counts. The read ends 3 residues early relative to the CDR3; the germline J gene fills the gap. The rearrangement joins TRBV5-1 to TRBJ2-7; D perhaps matches TRBD1 (6 bases). This CDR3 comprises 19 residues. Germline assignment: CDR1 SGHRS and CDR2 YFSETQ. V was clipped by 4 bases and J by 0 bases, with 26 bases between them. CDR3 residues: CASSGQWDTGQASSYEQYF. Partial CDR3 DNA: TGCGCCAGCAGCGGGCAGTGGGACACAGGACAAGCATCCTCCTACGAG.

About this clone itself: The observed sequence ends 3 residues before the CDR3 terminus, with the missing tail filled in from the germline J gene. The gene calls are TRBV5-6 and TRBJ2-7; D call uncertain. There are 11 residues in the CDR3. Germline CDR1 reads SGHDT; CDR2 reads YYEEEE. V lost 4 bases, J lost 0 bases, and 2 bases lay in between. The CDR3 sequence: CASSHSYEQYF. Partial CDR3 DNA: TGTGCCAGCAGCCACTCCTACGAG.

This clone was detected ten times or more. The read is 3 residues too short to cover the CDR3 end, so that end is filled in from the germline J gene. This chain joins TRBV18 and TRBJ2-6; D unresolved. Germline V gene sequence: CDR1 KGHSH, CDR2 LQKENI. V lost 2 bases and J 3 bases, leaving 8 bases between the germline ends. The CDR3 loop spans 15 amino acids. The CDR3 is CASSPEGGGANVLTF. CDR3 bases read: TGTGCCAGCTCACCAGAAGGTGGTGGGGCCAACGTC. The variable domain in full, with the rest retrieved from reference TRBV18 and TRBJ2-6, is NAGVMQNPRHLVRRRGQEARLRCSPMKGHSHVYWYRQLPEEGLKFMVYLQKENIIDESGMPKERFSAEFPKEGPSILRIQQVVRGDSAAYFCASSPEGGGANVLTFGAGSRLTVL.

Ten or more counts support this clone. Coverage ceases 3 residues before the CDR3 finishes, and the germline J gene fills in the end. The genes are TRBV4-2 and TRBJ1-2; D might be TRBD1 (5 bases). Germline CDR1 LGHNA, CDR2 YNFKEQ. V dropped 0 bases and J dropped 4 bases, with 12 bases sitting between them. The CDR3 covers 15 residues. The chain's CDR3 is CASSQDMAGLYGYTF. The CDR3 DNA, read in part, is TGTGCCAGCAGCCAAGATATGGCAGGGCTCTATGGC.

Concerning this clone: The sequenced fragment ends 3 residues before the CDR3 boundary, so the rest is inferred from the germline J gene. The chain joins TRBV30 to TRBJ2-5; the D call may be TRBD1 or TRBD2 (7 bases each). Germline lookup yields CDR1 GTSNPN and CDR2 SVGIG (reference sequence). Trimming removed 2 bases at V and 2 bases at J, with 18 bases between. This CDR3 has 16 amino acids. The CDR3 spells CAWSMGGGSGQETQYF. The covered CDR3 bases are TGTGCCTGGAGTATGGGAGGGGGCTCCGGACAAGAGACC.

The CDR3 DNA, read in part, is TGTGCCAGCAGTGAGCAGGGGGCGAGTGATACG. It codes for CASSEQGASDT. The CDR3, in full, reads CASSEQGASDTQYF. V usage is TRBV6-1 and J usage is TRBJ2-3; 8 bases match TRBD1. The read gets to within 3 residues of the CDR3 end, and the germline J gene fills in the rest. The junction had 5 bases not matched to a gene; V was cut back by 3 bases and J by 6 bases. Germline CDR1 reads MNHNS; CDR2 reads SASEGT. There are 14 residues in the CDR3.

A word on this clone: The read ends 3 residues early relative to the CDR3; the germline J gene fills the gap. The chain recombines TRBV30 with TRBJ1-1, with 7 bases fitting TRBD1. Looked up from germline, CDR1 is GTSNPN and CDR2 is SVGIG (reference sequence). CDR3 size: 13 residues. The V and J ends lost 5 bases and 3 bases, in that order; junction bases with no gene match: 6. The CDR3 loop reads CAWDRAKYTEAFF. The sequenced part of the CDR3 DNA is TGTGCCTGGGACAGGGCCAAATACACTGAA. Together with reference TRBV30 and TRBJ1-1, the CDR3 gives the full variable domain: SQTIHQWPATLVQPVGSPLSLECTVEGTSNPNLYWYRQAAGRGLQLLFYSVGIGQISSEVPQNLSASRPQDRQFILSSKKLLLSDSGFYLCAWDRAKYTEAFFGQGTRLTVV.

This clone showed up many times. Read coverage stops 3 residues before the CDR3 terminus; the germline J gene supplies the remainder. This chain links TRBV2 with TRBJ1-2, with 9 bases identical to TRBD1. This CDR3 spans 16 amino acids. With V trimmed by 10 bases and J by 0 bases, 12 bases remained unmatched. The germline V gene encodes CDR1 SNHLY and CDR2 FYNNEI. The DNA read from the CDR3 is TGTGCCACCACACAGGGGGCCCGTATCACTAACTATGGC. It specifies CATTQGARITNYG. From start to end, the CDR3 is CATTQGARITNYGYTF.

The sample holds many counts of this clone. The read comes to an end 3 residues before the CDR3 does, leaving the germline J gene to fill in the end. V gene TRBV15 combines with J gene TRBJ1-1; 8 bases match TRBD1. CDR1 is LNHNV and CDR2 is YYDKDF in the germline V gene (reference sequence). The CDR3 spans 13 residues. CDR3: CATSSLGQGRAFF. The DNA read from the CDR3 is TGTGCCACCAGCAGTCTAGGACAGGGACGA.

This clone was seen repeatedly, ten times or more. The read terminates 3 residues before the CDR3 end, so the remaining end is supplied by the germline J gene. The chain carries TRBV29-1 and TRBJ2-6; tentative D call: TRBD1 (5 bases). Deletions cut 6 bases from V and 0 bases from J, with 12 bases between. The CDR3 consists of 15 residues. The germline CDR1 and CDR2 sequences are SQVTM and ANQGSEA. The CDR3 bases that were read are TGCAGCGTCTTAAAAGACAGCTCTGGGGCCAACGTC. Its protein is CSVLKDSSGANV. From start to end, the CDR3 is CSVLKDSSGANVLTF.

The sample holds a few counts of this clone. From the germline J gene comes the end of the CDR3, since the read stops 3 residues before it. The chain employs TRBV2 and TRBJ2-7; 10 bases line up with TRBD2. V shed 6 bases and J 1 base; nucleotides not matched to a gene: 9. The CDR3 runs 16 residues. The germline V gene has CDR1 SNHLY and CDR2 FYNNEI. The CDR3 DNA, read in part, is TGTGCCAGCAGGGGGCTAGCGGGGGATAATTCCTACGAG. Translating it yields CASRGLAGDNSYE. The CDR3 in full is CASRGLAGDNSYEQYF.

This clone occurred a few times. Here the CDR3 reads CASSELLLQETQYF. CDR3 bases read: TGTGCCAGCAGTGAACTACTCCTACAAGAGACC. This rearrangement joins TRBV2 to TRBJ2-5; D not certain. The sequenced fragment ends 3 residues before the CDR3 boundary, so the rest is inferred from the germline J gene. The CDR3 contains 14 residues. V dropped 2 bases and J dropped 2 bases, with 9 bases sitting between them. CDR1 is SNHLY and CDR2 is FYNNEI in the germline V gene.

This clone was recorded many times. Read data end 3 residues before the CDR3 end; the end is taken from the germline J gene. This chain joins TRBV11-2 and TRBJ2-5, with 13 nucleotides matching TRBD2. V lost 6 bases and J lost 4; bases outside the gene matches: 5. The CDR3 contains 15 residues. In germline, CDR1 is SGHAT, CDR2 FQNNGV. Partial CDR3 DNA: TGTGCCAGCAGAAAACTAGCGGGGGGGTTAGAGACC. Protein: CASRKLAGGLET. The entire CDR3 protein is CASRKLAGGLETQYF. Using reference TRBV11-2 and TRBJ2-5 for the parts outside the CDR3, the full variable domain is EAGVAQSPRYKIIEKRQSVAFWCNPISGHATLYWYQQILGQGPKLLIQFQNNGVVDDSQLPKDRFSAERLKGVDSTLKIQPAKLEDSAVYLCASRKLAGGLETQYFGPGTRLLVL.

This clone was counted many times. The read gets to within 3 residues of the CDR3 end, and the germline J gene fills in the rest. The rearrangement links TRBV29-1 to TRBJ1-2; the D gene is possibly TRBD1 (6 bases). Germline values: CDR1 SQVTM, CDR2 ANQGSEA. V lost 4 bases and J lost 4, with 10 bases in between. This CDR3 contains 12 residues. CDR3: CSVVGGGYGYTF. CDR3 bases read: TGCAGCGTTGTAGGGGGAGGCTATGGC.

This clone was detected many times. Read sequence stops 3 residues before the CDR3 end, and the germline J gene provides the missing end. The rearrangement links TRBV20-1 to TRBJ2-2; D possibly corresponds to TRBD1 (6 bases). Germline V gives CDR1 DFQATT, CDR2 SNEGSKA (reference sequence). V dropped 4 bases and J dropped 3 bases, with 9 bases sitting between them. The CDR3 totals 13 residues. CDR3 sequence: CSATRGYTGELFF. CDR3 bases read: TGCAGTGCTACCAGGGGCTACACCGGGGAG.

This clone was seen repeatedly, ten times or more. The CDR3 is cut off 3 residues early in the read; its end comes from the germline J gene. The rearrangement links TRBV20-1 to TRBJ2-1; the D gene is possibly TRBD2 (6 bases). The CDR3 covers 13 residues. The germline CDR1 and CDR2 sequences are DFQATT and SNEGSKA (reference sequence). V was trimmed by 1 base and J by 5 bases, leaving 9 bases between them. CDR3 bases read: TGCAGTGCTAGAGGGGTAGCGGACAATGAG. Translation gives CSARGVADNE. The full CDR3 protein is CSARGVADNEQFF.